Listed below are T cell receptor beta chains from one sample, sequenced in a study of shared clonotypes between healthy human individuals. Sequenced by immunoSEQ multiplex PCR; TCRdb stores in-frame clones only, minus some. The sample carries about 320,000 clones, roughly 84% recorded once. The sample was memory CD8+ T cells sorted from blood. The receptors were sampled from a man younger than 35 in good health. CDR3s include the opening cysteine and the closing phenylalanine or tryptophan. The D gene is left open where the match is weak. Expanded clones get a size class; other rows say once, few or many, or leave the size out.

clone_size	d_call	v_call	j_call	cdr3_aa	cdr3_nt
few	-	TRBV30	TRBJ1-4	CAWSPSGEKLFF	TGTGCCTGGAGCCCCAGCGGGGAAAAACTGTTTTTT
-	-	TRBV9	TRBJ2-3	CASRRGFTDTQYF	TGTGCCAGCAGGCGGGGATTCACAGATACGCAGTATTTT
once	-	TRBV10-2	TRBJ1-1	CASIRRGTTEAFF	TGCGCCAGCATTCGGAGGGGGACCACTGAAGCTTTCTTT
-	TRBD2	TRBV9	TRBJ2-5	CASTTSGSVKETQYF	TGTGCCAGCACCACTAGCGGGAGTGTAAAAGAGACCCAGTACTTC
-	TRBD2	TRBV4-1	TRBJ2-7	CASSQDPVGRDYEQYF	TGCGCCAGCAGCCAAGATCCGGTGGGGAGGGACTACGAGCAGTACTTC
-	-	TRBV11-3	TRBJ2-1	CASSYVPNEQFF	TGTGCCAGCAGCTATGTACCTAATGAGCAGTTCTTC
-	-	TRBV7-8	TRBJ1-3	CASTTSHRGDGNTIYF	TGTGCCAGCACTACATCACATCGAGGGGATGGAAACACCATATATTTT
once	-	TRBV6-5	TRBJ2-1	CASSSQGQYNEQFF	TGTGCCAGCAGTTCACAGGGACAATACAATGAGCAGTTCTTC
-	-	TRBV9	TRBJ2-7	CASSGFDFYGEQYF	TGTGCCAGCAGCGGGTTTGATTTCTACGGCGAGCAGTACTTC
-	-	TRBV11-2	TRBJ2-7	CASSPHRRNSYEQYF	TGTGCCAGCAGCCCGCACCGCAGAAACTCCTACGAGCAGTACTTC
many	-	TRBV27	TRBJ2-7	CASSLSGHGPYEQYF	TGTGCCAGCAGTTTATCAGGGCATGGGCCCTACGAGCAGTACTTC
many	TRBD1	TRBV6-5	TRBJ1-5	CASSYVGGGGPQHF	TGTGCCAGCAGTTACGTAGGGGGCGGGGGGCCCCAGCATTTT
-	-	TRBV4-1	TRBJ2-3	CASSQVWEDTQYF	TGCGCCAGCAGCCAAGTATGGGAAGATACGCAGTATTTT
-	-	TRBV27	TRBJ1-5	CASGPAGYSQPQHF	TGTGCCAGCGGACCTGCGGGGTACAGTCAGCCCCAGCATTTT
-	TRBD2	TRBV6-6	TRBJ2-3	CASSYVAGADTQYF	TGTGCCAGCAGTTACGTTGCGGGGGCAGATACGCAGTATTTT
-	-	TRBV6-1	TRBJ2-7	CASSDPLRWEFLYYEQYF	TGTGCCAGCAGTGACCCACTCAGGTGGGAGTTTTTGTATTACGAGCAGTACTTC
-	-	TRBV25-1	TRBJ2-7	CASSQISSYEQYF	TGTGCCAGCAGCCAAATTAGCTCCTACGAGCAGTACTTC
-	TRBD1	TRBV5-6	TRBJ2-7	CASSGWTGLNYEQYF	TGTGCCAGCAGCGGATGGACAGGCCTTAATTACGAGCAGTACTTC
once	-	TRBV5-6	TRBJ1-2	CASTYSRGSTWANGYTF	TGTGCCAGCACTTACTCCCGGGGGAGTACTTGGGCAAATGGCTACACCTTC
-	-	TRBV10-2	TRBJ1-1	CASSEDPVYEAFF	TGCGCCAGCAGTGAGGACCCCGTGTATGAAGCTTTCTTT
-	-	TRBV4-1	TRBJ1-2	CASSQEWAGIYGYTF	TGCGCCAGCAGCCAAGAATGGGCAGGGATCTATGGCTACACCTTC
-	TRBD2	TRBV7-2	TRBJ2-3	CASSPGTSVGTDTQYF	TGTGCCAGCAGCCCCGGGACTAGCGTAGGCACAGATACGCAGTATTTT
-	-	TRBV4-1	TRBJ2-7	CASSQGLGYEQYF	TGCGCCAGCAGCCAAGGACTAGGGTACGAGCAGTACTTC
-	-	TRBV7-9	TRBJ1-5	CASPFGGNQPQHF	TGTGCCAGCCCCTTTGGGGGAAATCAGCCCCAGCATTTT
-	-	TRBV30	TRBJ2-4	CAWGVPSDRLRKAKNIQYF	TGTGCCTGGGGGGTGCCCTCGGACCGCCTGAGGAAAGCCAAAAACATTCAGTACTTC
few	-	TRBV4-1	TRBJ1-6	CASSLPTGRVGSPLHF	TGCGCCAGCAGCCTCCCGACCGGCAGGGTAGGGTCACCCCTCCACTTT
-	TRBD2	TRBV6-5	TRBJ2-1	CASSTSGAYNEQFF	TGTGCCAGCAGCACTAGCGGGGCATACAATGAGCAGTTCTTC
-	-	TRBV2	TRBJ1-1	CATPNPVSLNTEAFF	TGTGCCACCCCAAACCCCGTTTCACTCAACACTGAAGCTTTCTTT
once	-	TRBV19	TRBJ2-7	CASSMATEGDYEQYF	TGTGCCAGTAGTATGGCAACAGAGGGAGACTACGAGCAGTACTTC
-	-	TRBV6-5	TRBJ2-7	CASSYVGGPEQYF	TGTGCCAGCAGTTACGTGGGGGGGCCCGAGCAGTACTTC
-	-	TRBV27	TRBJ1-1	CASSLQGHMNTEAFF	TGTGCCAGCAGTTTACAGGGACATATGAACACTGAAGCTTTCTTT
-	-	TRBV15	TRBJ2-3	CATTDGGGVDTQYF	TGTGCCACTACCGACGGGGGAGGAGTTGATACGCAGTATTTT
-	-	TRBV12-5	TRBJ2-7	CASGLVLTIREQYF	TGTGCTAGTGGTTTGGTCCTTACAATCCGCGAGCAGTACTTC
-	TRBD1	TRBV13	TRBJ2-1	CASSSDRGWDNEQFF	TGTGCCAGCAGCTCCGACAGGGGCTGGGACAATGAGCAGTTCTTC
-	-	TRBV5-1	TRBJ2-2	CASTGAALTTGELFF	TGCGCCAGCACCGGTGCAGCATTAACAACCGGGGAGCTGTTTTTT
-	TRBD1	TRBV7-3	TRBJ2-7	CASSLGSGQGYEQYF	TGTGCCAGCAGCTTAGGCTCGGGACAGGGCTACGAGCAGTACTTC
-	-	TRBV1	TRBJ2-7	CTSSHRGGTYSYEQYF	TGCACCAGCAGCCACCGAGGTGGGACATACTCCTACGAGCAGTACTTC
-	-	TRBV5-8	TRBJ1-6	CASSPFQSLHF	TGTGCCAGCAGCCCTTTTCAATCCCTCCACTTT
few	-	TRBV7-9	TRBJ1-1	CASSPGTWDTEAFF	TGTGCCAGCAGCCCCGGGACTTGGGACACTGAAGCTTTCTTT
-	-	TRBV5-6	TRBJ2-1	CASSPSGLGYNEQFF	TGTGCCAGCAGCCCCTCCGGACTCGGCTACAATGAGCAGTTCTTC
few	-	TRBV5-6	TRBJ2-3	CASSLWQTSTDTQYF	TGTGCCAGCAGCTTGTGGCAGACCAGCACAGATACGCAGTATTTT
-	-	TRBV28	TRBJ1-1	CASRWDGYTEAFF	TGTGCCAGCAGATGGGACGGCTACACTGAAGCTTTCTTT
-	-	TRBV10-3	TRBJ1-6	CAISESIDWRVTYNSPLHF	TGTGCCATCAGTGAGTCGATTGATTGGAGGGTAACCTATAATTCACCCCTCCACTTT